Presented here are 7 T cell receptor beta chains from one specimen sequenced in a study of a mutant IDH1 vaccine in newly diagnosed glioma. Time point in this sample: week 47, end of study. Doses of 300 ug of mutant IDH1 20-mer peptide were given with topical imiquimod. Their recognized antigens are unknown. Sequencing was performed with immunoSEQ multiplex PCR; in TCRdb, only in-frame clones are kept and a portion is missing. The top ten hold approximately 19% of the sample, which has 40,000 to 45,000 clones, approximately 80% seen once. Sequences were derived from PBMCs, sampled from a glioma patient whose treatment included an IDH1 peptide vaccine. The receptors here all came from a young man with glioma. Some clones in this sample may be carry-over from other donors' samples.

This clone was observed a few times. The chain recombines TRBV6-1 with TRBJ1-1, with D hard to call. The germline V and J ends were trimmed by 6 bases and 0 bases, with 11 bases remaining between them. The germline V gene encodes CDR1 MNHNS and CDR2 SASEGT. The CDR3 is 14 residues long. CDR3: CASSHRGMNTEAFF. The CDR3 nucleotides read TGTGCCAGCAGCCACAGAGGCATGAACACTGAAGCTTTCTTT.

The CDR3 spells CASSLGTTGVEQYF. In nucleotides, the CDR3 is TGTGCCAGCAGTTTAGGGACAACAGGGGTCGAGCAGTACTTC. The chain recombines TRBV27 with TRBJ2-7; 7 nucleotides align to TRBD1. The CDR3 is 14 amino acids. V lost 2 bases to trimming and J lost 6 bases; unmatched junction nucleotides: 7. Germline V CDR1 and CDR2: MNHEY, SMNVEV (reference sequence).

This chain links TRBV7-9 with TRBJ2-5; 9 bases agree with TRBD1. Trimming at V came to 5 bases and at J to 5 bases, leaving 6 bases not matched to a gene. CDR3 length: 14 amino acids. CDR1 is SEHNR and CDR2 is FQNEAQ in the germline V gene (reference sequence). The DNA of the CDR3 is TGTGCCAGCAGCCCGGGACAGGGTGGGGAGACCCAGTACTTC. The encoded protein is CASSPGQGGETQYF.

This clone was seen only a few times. This chain's CDR3 is CASSLVPGQGYTEAFF. CDR3 nucleotide sequence: TGTGCCAGCAGCTTGGTCCCGGGACAGGGGTACACTGAAGCTTTCTTT. This chain connects TRBV5-6 to TRBJ1-1; 10 bases match TRBD1. V trimming: 0 bases; J trimming: 3 bases; junction bases outside the gene matches: 5. Germline V gives CDR1 SGHDT, CDR2 YYEEEE. The CDR3 has 16 residues.

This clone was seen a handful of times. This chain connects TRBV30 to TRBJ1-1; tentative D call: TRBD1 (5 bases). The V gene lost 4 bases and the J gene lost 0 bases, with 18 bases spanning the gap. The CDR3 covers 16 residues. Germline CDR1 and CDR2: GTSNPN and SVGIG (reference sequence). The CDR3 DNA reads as TGTGCCTGGACCCTTGCTGGGGGACGTATGAACACTGAAGCTTTCTTT. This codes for CAWTLAGGRMNTEAFF.

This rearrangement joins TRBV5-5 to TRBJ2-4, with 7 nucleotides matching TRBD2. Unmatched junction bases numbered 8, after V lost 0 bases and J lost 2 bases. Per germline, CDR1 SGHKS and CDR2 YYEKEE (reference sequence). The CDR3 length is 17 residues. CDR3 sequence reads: CASSLAERGLTKNIQYF. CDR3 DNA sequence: TGTGCCAGCAGCTTGGCGGAGCGGGGTTTGACCAAAAACATTCAGTACTTC.

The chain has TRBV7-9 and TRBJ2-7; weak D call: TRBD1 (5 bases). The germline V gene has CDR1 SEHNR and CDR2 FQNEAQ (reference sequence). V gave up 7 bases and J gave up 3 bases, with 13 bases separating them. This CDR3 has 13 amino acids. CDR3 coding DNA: TGTGCCAGCACCTACACCGACAGCTACGAGCAGTACTTC. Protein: CASTYTDSYEQYF.